The present TCR beta chain was sequenced within a study of early T cells in non-severe SARS-CoV-2 infection. Concerning this clonotype: The antigen remains undetermined.

The TCR library protocol was used to attach unique molecular identifiers. These identifiers were attached to individual cDNA molecules. One entry per CDR3 protein results from TCRdb running MiXCR on the 5' RACE reads. This sample has some 71,000 distinct CDR3 sequences, with under 9.5% found just once. Study-wide findings and caveats: VDJdb matches were skewed toward anti-spike CD8 T cell responses.

CDR1 and CDR2 from the germline V gene are KGHSH and LQKENI. The V segment lost 6 bases and the J segment 2 bases; nucleotides outside the gene matches: 12. The CDR3 extends over 18 amino acids. The rearrangement uses TRBV18 and TRBJ2-3; TRBD2 matches 12 bases. Material: whole blood. This clonotype was obtained from an adult who was a healthcare worker with PCR-confirmed SARS-CoV-2 infection or an uninfected control (not recorded which). The CDR3 loop reads CASSHAPGLAGHTDTQYF. Here the CDR3 DNA reads TGTGCCAGCTCGCACGCCCCCGGACTAGCGGGACACACAGATACGCAGTATTTT.